This T cell receptor (beta chain) originates from a study of brain T cells in children with intractable seizures. As for time point: blood from clinic visit 5 months post-surgery; TSC patient then seizure free. Sequencing was limited to surgery cases with top T cell transcript signatures in brain tissue. Pre-surgery treatment included at least one anti-epileptic drug. Broader study findings: Pre- and post-surgery blood differed in depth, so pre-surgery absences may be undersampling. Viral specificity was inferred only from CDR3 similarity; HCMV serostatus was unknown.

In the case of this clone: The antigen remains undetermined.

Sequencing used immunoSEQ multiplex PCR; TCRdb keeps in-frame clones, though not all of them. The profile shows about 340,000 clones, about 93% of them singletons. This CDR3 contains 15 residues. The V and J ends lost 1 base and 5 bases, in that order; junction bases with no gene match: 7. Germline-derived CDR1 and CDR2 are MGHRA and YSYEKL. This chain uses TRBV4-1 with TRBJ1-1; 7 bases are shared with TRBD1. Sequences were derived from peripheral blood, sampled more than 4 months after surgery. The TCR was taken from a boy less than two years old with tuberous sclerosis and intractable seizures. CDR3 amino acids: CASSQGRGTVTEAFF. The CDR3 region has the DNA TGCGCCAGCAGCCAAGGGCGGGGGACAGTGACTGAAGCTTTCTTT.